This T cell receptor (beta chain) was identified during a study of response to subunit inactivated influenza vaccine. TCRdb re-called the RT-PCR reads through MiXCR, storing one row per CDR3 protein. There are a few hundred thousand distinct CDR3 sequences in the sample; about 10% occur only once, and roughly 11% lies in the top ten. The CDR3 runs 17 residues. V shed 1 base, J shed 0 bases, and the junction held 5 bases outside the gene matches. From germline, CDR1 is LGHDT and CDR2 YNNKEL (reference sequence). These same records also appear under a second study, on T cells expressing NK-cell markers. Per that paper: Making the TCR beta cDNA relied on 5'RACE template switching with UMIs. Sorted CD3+CD56-NKG2C+, CD3+CD56+NKG2C- and CD3+CD56+NKG2C+ T cells were the source of the TCR beta repertoires. The share of CD8+ T cells held by dominant NKG2C+ clonotypes was roughly 1.0-8% in several donors. There were several donors in whom these clonotypes also led the CD3+CD56-NKG2C+ fraction.

The sequence came from a man aged 50-60 years who received an inactivated influenza vaccine. This specimen consisted of PBMCs from blood, obtained on the day of vaccination. J is TRBJ2-1 and V is TRBV3-1, with TRBD2 identical over 8 bases. CDR3 sequence (DNA): TGTGCCAGCAGCCAAGTTAGCGGGGTTCGCTCCTACAATGAGCAGTTCTTC. Translated: CASSQVSGVRSYNEQFF.